The rows below give T cell receptor beta chains drawn from one sample of a study of CD8 T cells in ankylosing spondylitis. TCRdb re-called the 5' RACE reads with MiXCR, one entry per CDR3 protein. The repertoire holds about 210,000 distinct CDR3 sequences, with approximately 7.4% as singletons. Sequencing input: blood, either unsorted or a sorted T cell fraction (not recorded which). Receptors were obtained from a male donor with ankylosing spondylitis. Both conserved end residues are part of each CDR3. The D gene is left open where the match is weak. Expanded clones get a size class; other rows say once, few or many, or leave the size out.

abundance	d_gene	v_gene	j_gene	CDR3aa	CDR3nt
-	TRBD2	TRBV7-6	TRBJ2-7	CASSLRAVEGLAGGVPYEQYF	TGTGCCAGCAGCTTAAGGGCTGTGGAAGGACTAGCGGGAGGGGTCCCCTACGAGCAGTACTTC
-	TRBD1	TRBV7-6	TRBJ1-1	CASSFTGTGAPTEAFF	TGTGCCAGCAGCTTCACCGGGACAGGAGCCCCGACTGAAGCTTTCTTT
many	TRBD1	TRBV4-2	TRBJ2-7	CASSQDRGQPSYEQYF	TGTGCCAGCAGCCAAGATAGGGGACAGCCCTCCTACGAGCAGTACTTC
-	-	TRBV29-1	TRBJ2-7	CSVEEYAESSYEQYF	TGCAGCGTTGAAGAATACGCGGAAAGCTCCTACGAGCAGTACTTC
many	-	TRBV27	TRBJ1-5	CATSSRPHQPQHF	TGTGCCACCTCGAGCAGGCCCCATCAGCCCCAGCATTTT
few	-	TRBV20-1	TRBJ2-7	CSASAKEILWEQYF	TGCAGTGCCAGCGCAAAGGAGATCCTTTGGGAGCAGTACTTC
few	-	TRBV2	TRBJ2-7	CASSEAMGYGYEQYF	TGTGCCAGCAGTGAAGCGATGGGGTACGGGTACGAGCAGTACTTC
many	TRBD1	TRBV6-2/TRBV6-3	TRBJ2-7	CASSYAGTGVYEQYF	TGTGCCAGCAGTTACGCCGGGACAGGCGTCTACGAGCAGTACTTC
many	-	TRBV6-5	TRBJ2-7	CASSYSKTSSYEQYF	TGTGCCAGCAGTTACTCGAAGACCAGCTCCTACGAGCAGTACTTC
-	-	TRBV18	TRBJ1-6	CASSTNGAYNSPLHF	TGTGCCAGCTCGACGAACGGGGCCTATAATTCACCCCTCCACTTT
many	-	TRBV7-9	TRBJ2-7	CASSLSDEQYF	TGTGCCAGCAGCTTATCAGACGAGCAGTACTTC
many	-	TRBV4-1	TRBJ2-7	CASSQVAVSSYEQYF	TGCGCCAGCAGCCAAGTTGCGGTAAGCTCCTACGAGCAGTACTTC
many	-	TRBV4-3	TRBJ1-1	CASSEDAYSRSEAFF	TGCGCCAGCAGCGAAGATGCTTATTCGAGGAGTGAAGCTTTCTTT
many	-	TRBV20-1	TRBJ2-7	CSARDSDIGLEQYF	TGCAGTGCTAGAGACTCCGACATAGGACTTGAGCAGTACTTC
many	TRBD2	TRBV5-4	TRBJ2-2	CASSLRRERYTGELFF	TGTGCCAGCAGCTTGAGGCGGGAGCGGTACACCGGGGAGCTGTTTTTT
many	-	TRBV27	TRBJ2-2	CASSQTGTNTGELFF	TGTGCCAGCAGCCAGACAGGAACAAACACCGGGGAGCTGTTTTTT
many	-	TRBV4-1	TRBJ2-7	CASSQVAGSPYEQYF	TGCGCCAGCAGCCAAGTCGCGGGAAGCCCCTACGAGCAGTACTTC
many	TRBD1	TRBV10-3	TRBJ2-2	CAISEWGQANTGELFF	TGTGCCATCAGTGAATGGGGACAGGCAAACACCGGGGAGCTGTTTTTT
-	TRBD1	TRBV5-1	TRBJ2-7	CASSLGQGSHEQYF	TGCGCCAGCAGCTTGGGACAGGGTAGCCACGAGCAGTACTTC
many	-	TRBV4-2	TRBJ2-1	CASSQAKGSGNEQFF	TGTGCCAGCAGCCAAGCTAAGGGCTCGGGGAATGAGCAGTTCTTC
many	TRBD1	TRBV5-1	TRBJ2-1	CASSTTTGPERVF	TGCGCCAGCAGCACGACGACAGGGCCTGAACGCGTCTTC
few	-	TRBV5-1	TRBJ2-3	CASSLASRLPPTDTQYF	TGCGCCAGCAGCTTGGCCTCGAGGCTTCCCCCCACAGATACGCAGTATTTT
-	-	TRBV28	TRBJ1-5	CASSFGRTLRGQPQHF	TGTGCCAGCAGTTTTGGTAGGACCTTAAGGGGACAGCCCCAGCATTTT
-	-	TRBV5-5	TRBJ2-1	CASSLRSNEQFF	TGTGCCAGCAGCTTGAGGAGCAATGAGCAGTTCTTC
many	-	TRBV29-1	TRBJ2-7	CSVEDSDYEQYF	TGCAGCGTTGAAGATTCCGATTACGAGCAGTACTTC
many	TRBD1	TRBV7-9	TRBJ1-1	CASSPRGRWDTEAFF	TGTGCCAGCAGCCCGAGGGGGCGGTGGGACACTGAAGCTTTCTTT
many	-	TRBV6-2/TRBV6-3	TRBJ2-2	CASSPRLYGELFF	TGTGCCAGCAGTCCCCGACTCTACGGGGAGCTGTTTTTT
many	-	TRBV6-1	TRBJ2-2	CASWGSDRNTGELFF	TGTGCCAGCTGGGGTTCGGACAGGAACACCGGGGAGCTGTTTTTT
-	-	TRBV5-5	TRBJ1-5	CASSLNVAGNQPQHF	TGTGCCAGCAGCTTAAATGTGGCGGGAAATCAGCCCCAGCATTTT
many	TRBD2	TRBV4-3	TRBJ2-1	CASSPNRGGAYNEQFF	TGCGCCAGCAGCCCAAACCGCGGGGGAGCCTACAATGAGCAGTTCTTC
many	-	TRBV6-5	TRBJ1-1	CASSYYEGSNTEAFF	TGTGCCAGCAGTTACTACGAGGGGTCGAACACTGAAGCTTTCTTT
many	-	TRBV7-9	TRBJ2-7	CASSSLPDSYEQYF	TGTGCCAGCAGCTCCCTCCCTGACTCCTACGAGCAGTACTTC
few	TRBD2	TRBV29-1	TRBJ2-4	CSAKGTSGTPKNIQYF	TGCAGCGCCAAAGGGACTAGCGGGACCCCCAAAAACATTCAGTACTTC
many	-	TRBV5-6	TRBJ2-3	CASSLGAGFTGVTDTQYF	TGTGCCAGCAGCTTGGGGGCGGGATTTACAGGGGTCACAGATACGCAGTATTTT
many	-	TRBV7-2	TRBJ2-1	CASSLRDPRYSYNEQFF	TGTGCCAGCAGCTTAAGGGATCCAAGATACTCCTACAATGAGCAGTTCTTC
many	-	TRBV29-1	TRBJ2-7	CSVEGEPPEQYF	TGCAGCGTGGAGGGGGAGCCCCCCGAGCAGTACTTC
-	TRBD2	TRBV5-1	TRBJ2-3	CASSFVGGGPTDTQYF	TGCGCCAGCAGCTTCGTGGGCGGGGGACCCACAGATACGCAGTATTTT
few	-	TRBV4-1	TRBJ1-4	CASSPSVGTNEKLFF	TGCGCCAGCAGCCCCTCAGTAGGGACTAATGAAAAACTGTTTTTT
many	-	TRBV5-1	TRBJ1-2	CASSLYYREGLIRGYTF	TGCGCCAGCAGCTTGTATTATCGGGAGGGATTGATTCGTGGCTACACCTTC
-	-	TRBV14	TRBJ2-2	CASSQVRGRTGELFF	TGTGCCAGCAGCCAAGTCAGGGGACGGACCGGGGAGCTGTTTTTT
many	TRBD1	TRBV28	TRBJ2-2	CASSLIPGQGPTGELFF	TGTGCCAGCAGTTTAATTCCGGGACAGGGTCCCACCGGGGAGCTGTTTTTT
many	-	TRBV12-3/TRBV12-4	TRBJ1-1	CARALGLLNTEAFF	TGTGCCAGGGCGCTGGGACTGCTGAACACTGAAGCTTTCTTT
many	-	TRBV4-1	TRBJ2-7	CASSQEEGVIHEQYF	TGCGCCAGCAGCCAAGAGGAGGGGGTCATCCACGAGCAGTACTTC
many	-	TRBV20-1	TRBJ2-5	CSATWGEETQYF	TGCAGTGCTACTTGGGGCGAAGAGACCCAGTACTTC
many	TRBD2	TRBV12-3/TRBV12-4	TRBJ2-1	CASTAAGGSYNEQFF	TGTGCCAGCACCGCCGCGGGGGGCTCCTACAATGAGCAGTTCTTC
many	-	TRBV11-2	TRBJ2-7	CASSLDAYEQYF	TGTGCCAGCAGCTTAGACGCCTACGAGCAGTACTTC
-	-	TRBV5-1	TRBJ1-1	CASRGILNTEAFF	TGCGCCAGCAGGGGGATACTGAACACTGAAGCTTTCTTT
-	-	TRBV20-1	TRBJ1-5	CSARDGGEENQPQHF	TGCAGTGCTAGAGATGGGGGTGAGGAAAATCAGCCCCAGCATTTT
many	-	TRBV7-9	TRBJ2-7	CASSLRPIGGRNYEQYF	TGTGCCAGCAGCTTGAGGCCCATCGGGGGAAGAAACTACGAGCAGTACTTC
many	-	TRBV11-2	TRBJ2-1	CASSLEFRRSSYNEQFF	TGTGCCAGCAGCTTAGAATTTAGGCGGAGCTCCTACAATGAGCAGTTCTTC